This T cell receptor (beta chain) was captured in a study of blood T cell repertoires in COVID-19. On the study more broadly: Sites in the United States, Italy and Spain provided acute and convalescent COVID-19 samples. PBMCs, B-cell-depleted T cells, or T cells were the source of the cDNA or gDNA that made up the material.

Patients of the Seattle cohort, enrolled during active infection, were followed longitudinally. Per the original methods: Amplifying reference gene primers gave estimates of nucleated cell counts. Profiling relied on immunoSEQ multiplex PCR, and the TCRdb table lists in-frame clones only, not all of them. The DNA gave D and trimming, while V, J and clone size come from that table. Here the sample spans roughly 110,000 clones, 76% being singletons. This CDR3 has 16 residues. The germline V gene has CDR1 SGHTA and CDR2 FQGNSA. V dropped 5 bases and J dropped 4; count of bases not matched to a gene: 10. The receptor was isolated from a man older than 75 with COVID-19, enrolled during active disease. The rearrangement joins TRBV7-2 to TRBJ2-7; TRBD2 matches 11 bases. Sequencing was done on a sample of peripheral blood. CDR3 residues: CASSRLSGRGGYEQYF. The CDR3 bases are TGTGCCAGCAGCAGACTTAGCGGGAGGGGAGGATACGAGCAGTACTTC.